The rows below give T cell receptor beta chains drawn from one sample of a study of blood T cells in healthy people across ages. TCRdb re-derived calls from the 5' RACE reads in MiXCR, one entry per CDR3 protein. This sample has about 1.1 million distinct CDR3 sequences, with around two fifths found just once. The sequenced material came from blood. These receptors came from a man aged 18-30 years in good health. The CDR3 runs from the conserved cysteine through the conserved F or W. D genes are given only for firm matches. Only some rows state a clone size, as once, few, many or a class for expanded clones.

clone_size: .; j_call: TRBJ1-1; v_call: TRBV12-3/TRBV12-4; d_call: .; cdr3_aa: CASSFGVQNTEAFF; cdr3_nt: TGTGCCAGCAGTTTCGGGGTGCAGAACACTGAAGCTTTCTTT
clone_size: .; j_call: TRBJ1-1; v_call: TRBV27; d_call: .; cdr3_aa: CASTLGIMNTEAFF; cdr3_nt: TGTGCCAGCACCCTGGGGATAATGAACACTGAAGCTTTCTTT
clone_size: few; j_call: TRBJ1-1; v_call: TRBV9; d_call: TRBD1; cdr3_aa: CASSPGTGSEAFF; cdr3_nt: TGTGCCAGCAGCCCTGGGACAGGGTCTGAAGCTTTCTTT
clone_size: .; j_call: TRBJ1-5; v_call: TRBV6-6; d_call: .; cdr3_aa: CASSSWTVGANQPQHF; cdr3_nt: TGTGCCAGCAGTTCTTGGACGGTTGGGGCCAATCAGCCCCAGCATTTT
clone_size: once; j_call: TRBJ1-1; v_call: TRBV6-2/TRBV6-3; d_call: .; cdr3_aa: CAISWIDGAFF; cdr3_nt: TGTGCCATCAGTTGGATCGACGGAGCTTTCTTT
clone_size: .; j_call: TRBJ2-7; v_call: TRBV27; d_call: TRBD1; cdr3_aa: CASSANRGYEQYF; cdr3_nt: TGTGCCAGCAGTGCCAACAGGGGCTACGAGCAGTACTTC
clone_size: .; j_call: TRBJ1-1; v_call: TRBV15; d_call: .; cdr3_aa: CATSRDRQDAEAFF; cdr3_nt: TGTGCCACCAGCAGAGATCGCCAGGATGCTGAAGCTTTCTTT
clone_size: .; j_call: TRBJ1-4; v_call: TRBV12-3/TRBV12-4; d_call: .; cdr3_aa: CASSPPGRDEKLFF; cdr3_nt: TGTGCCAGCAGTCCCCCCGGGAGGGATGAAAAACTGTTTTTT
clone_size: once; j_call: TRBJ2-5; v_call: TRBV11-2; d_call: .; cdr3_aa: CASSLVGRVETQYF; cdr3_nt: TGTGCCAGCAGCTTAGTAGGCAGGGTGGAGACCCAGTACTTC
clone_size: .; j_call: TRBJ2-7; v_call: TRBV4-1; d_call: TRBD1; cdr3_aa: CASSPRDRDHNEQYF; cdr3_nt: TGCGCCAGCAGCCCGCGGGACAGGGACCACAATGAGCAGTACTTC
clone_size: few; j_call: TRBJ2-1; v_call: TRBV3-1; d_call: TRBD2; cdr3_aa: CASSQDTQRGSWNEQFF; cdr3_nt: TGTGCCAGCAGCCAAGATACCCAGCGGGGGAGCTGGAATGAGCAGTTCTTC
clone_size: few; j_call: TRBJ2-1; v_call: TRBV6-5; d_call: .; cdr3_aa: CASSHRGYNTYNEQFF; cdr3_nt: TGTGCCAGCAGTCACCGGGGGTACAACACTTACAATGAGCAGTTCTTC
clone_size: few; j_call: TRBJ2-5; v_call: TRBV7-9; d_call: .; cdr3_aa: CASSLVRPIQETQYF; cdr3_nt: TGTGCCAGCAGCTTAGTTCGCCCGATCCAAGAGACCCAGTACTTC
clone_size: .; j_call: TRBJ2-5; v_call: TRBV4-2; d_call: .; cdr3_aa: CASSQGVGQDSETQYF; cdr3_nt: TGTGCCAGCAGCCAAGGGGTGGGTCAGGATTCGGAGACCCAGTACTTC
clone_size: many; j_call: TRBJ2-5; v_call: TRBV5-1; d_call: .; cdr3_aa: CASSLDQETQYF; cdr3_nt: TGTGCCAGCAGCTTAGATCAAGAGACCCAGTACTTC
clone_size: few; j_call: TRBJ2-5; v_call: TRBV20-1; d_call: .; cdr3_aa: CSAGRAQETQYF; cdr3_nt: TGCAGTGCTGGCCGGGCCCAAGAGACCCAGTACTTC
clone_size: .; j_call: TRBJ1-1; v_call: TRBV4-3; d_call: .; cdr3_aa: CASSLNNMNTEAFF; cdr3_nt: TGCGCCAGCAGCCTAAATAACATGAACACTGAAGCTTTCTTT
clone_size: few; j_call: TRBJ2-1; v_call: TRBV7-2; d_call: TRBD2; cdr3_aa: CASSLSIPPGGAYNEQFF; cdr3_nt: TGTGCCAGCAGCTTATCGATACCGCCCGGGGGGGCCTACAATGAGCAGTTCTTC
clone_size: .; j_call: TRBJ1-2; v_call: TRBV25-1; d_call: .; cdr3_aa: CASSELSGSGCTF; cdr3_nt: TGTGCCAGCAGTGAATTATCGGGGTCTGGCTGCACCTTC
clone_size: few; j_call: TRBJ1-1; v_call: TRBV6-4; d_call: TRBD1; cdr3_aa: CASSVRAGGMNTEAFF; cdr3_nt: TGTGCCAGCAGTGTCAGGGCAGGGGGCATGAACACTGAAGCTTTCTTT
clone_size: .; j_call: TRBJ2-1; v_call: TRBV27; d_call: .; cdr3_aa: CASSVFPRWNEQFF; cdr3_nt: TGTGCCAGCAGTGTATTTCCTAGATGGAATGAGCAGTTCTTC
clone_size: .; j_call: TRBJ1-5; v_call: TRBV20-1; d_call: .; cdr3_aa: CSATRSGQPQHF; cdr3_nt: TGCAGTGCGACCCGGAGTGGGCAGCCCCAGCATTTT
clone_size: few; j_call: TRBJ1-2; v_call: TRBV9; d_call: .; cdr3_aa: CASSEGPEDYGYTF; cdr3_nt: TGTGCCAGCAGCGAAGGGCCGGAGGACTATGGCTACACCTTC
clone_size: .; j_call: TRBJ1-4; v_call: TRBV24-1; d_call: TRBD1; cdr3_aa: CATSDTGQGDEKLFF; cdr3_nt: TGTGCCACCAGTGATACGGGACAGGGGGATGAAAAACTGTTTTTT
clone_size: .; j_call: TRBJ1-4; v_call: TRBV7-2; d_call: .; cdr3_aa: CASSPFVGEKLFF; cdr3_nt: TGTGCCAGCAGCCCATTCGTAGGGGAAAAACTGTTTTTT
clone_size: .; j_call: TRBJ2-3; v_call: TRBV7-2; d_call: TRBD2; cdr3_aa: CASSLDLASGGDTQYF; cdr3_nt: TGTGCCAGCAGCTTAGACCTGGCTAGCGGGGGAGATACGCAGTATTTT
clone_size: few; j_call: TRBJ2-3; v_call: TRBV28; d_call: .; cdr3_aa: CASSSRERRDTQYF; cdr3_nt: TGTGCCAGCAGCTCCCGAGAACGGAGAGATACGCAGTATTTT
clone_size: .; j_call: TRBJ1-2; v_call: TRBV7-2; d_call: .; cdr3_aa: CASSFARTEYGYTF; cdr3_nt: TGTGCCAGCAGCTTTGCGCGGACGGAGTATGGCTACACCTTC